This TCR beta chain was sequenced during a study of blood T cell repertoires in COVID-19 (TCRdb year 2020). Some background on the complete study: Samples from collaborators originated in the United States, Italy and Spain and spanned both the acute and convalescent phases of COVID-19. The prospective study material was composed of cDNA or gDNA derived from T cells, B-cell-depleted T cells, or PBMCs. Deeply sampled blood TCRbeta repertoires from subjects exposed to, actively infected with, or recovered from COVID-19 were included in the dataset. The repertoires were released in a freely available public database intended as a resource for research on the immune response to SARS-CoV-2. The samples were drawn from the first 160 participants of the ongoing ImmuneRACE study and from 1,254 subjects provided by 6 global collaborators. Sample metadata almost always included a de-identified subject ID, COVID-19 status, age in years and sex. Where HLA class I and class II types were available, the types were taken from metadata supplied by the sample provider, not from assay-based typing. Study-wide conclusions, independent of this receptor: How much clinical and demographic metadata was included differed by source and by participant, and the metadata was provided uncurated.

From a lookup of the germline V gene, CDR1 and CDR2 are SGDLS and YYNGEE. V lost 3 bases and J lost 0 bases; the stretch between them is 13 bases long. Counted from cysteine to phenylalanine, this CDR3 has 16 amino acids. Only the CDR3 DNA is retained, 48 bases long and in frame from the first base. One collaborating source in Seattle enrolled patients while the patients were actively infected and followed the patients over time throughout the course of disease. Whole blood was collected in K2EDTA tubes by collaborating institutions according to the institutions' own protocols. For TCRbeta analysis, collaborators shipped samples as frozen whole blood, isolated PBMCs, or DNA extracted from either of those sample types. TCRbeta CDR3 regions were amplified from genomic DNA using the immunoSEQ Assay, a bias-controlled multiplex PCR. The original pipeline was this. The number of nucleated cells in each sample was estimated from the amplification of reference gene primers within the assay. To quantify the absolute abundance of each unique TCRbeta CDR3 rearrangement, sequence reads were collapsed and filtered. Productive Simpson clonality was computed per sample as the square root of Simpson's diversity index over productive rearrangements. Imported from immuneACCESS, the table was reduced by TCRdb to in-frame sequences with V and J called. These copies leave out some clones; in studies compared against another copy, an unresolved V gene accounts for under half, and the cause of the remainder is not known. That table is the source of V, J and clone size, and D and trimming were worked out from the DNA. The table for this sample lists more than 300,000 clones; 88% of them were counted only once. About 7% of the sample belongs to the ten largest clones.

A remark on this clone: This receptor's antigen is unknown. No base-level quality is on record; no much larger clone is a single base apart.

The material sequenced was peripheral blood. This TCR derives from a woman aged 65 to 85 with COVID-19, enrolled during active disease. Recombination linked TRBV9 to TRBJ1-3, with TRBD1 tentatively as D gene (6 bases match). The DNA is TGTGCCAGCAGCGAAGCCGGGACACCCTCTGGAAACACCATATATTTT. This yields the protein CASSEAGTPSGNTIYF.